This TCR beta chain emerged from a study of blood T cell repertoires in COVID-19. Whole-study context: Collection of acute and convalescent COVID-19 samples took place in the United States, Italy and Spain. The analysed material was cDNA or gDNA that came from T cells, B-cell-depleted T cells, or PBMCs.

Authors' processing steps: Scientists estimated how many nucleated cells there were by amplifying reference gene primers. The protocol was immunoSEQ multiplex PCR, while the TCRdb copy is restricted to in-frame clones and leaves out a portion. Clone size and the V and J calls come from that table; the DNA yielded D and trimming. The sample gives some 93,000 clones, approximately 89% of which show up once; 9% to 12% is in the top ten. Germline V CDR1 and CDR2: LNHNV, YYDKDF (reference sequence). The V and J ends lost 5 bases and 8 bases, in that order; junction bases with no gene match: 11. The CDR3 is made up of 15 amino acids.

The sample consisted of peripheral blood. This chain joins TRBV15 and TRBJ2-1; TRBD2 matches 8 bases. This clonotype was sampled from a man over 45 with acute or convalescent COVID-19. In DNA form, the CDR3 reads TGTGCCACCAGCCCTCGAAGCGGGAGCGGTCATGAGCAGTTCTTC. It specifies CATSPRSGSGHEQFF.